The 32 T cell receptor beta chains listed next were all sequenced from one sample in a study of OX40 agonist ivuxolimab in advanced cancers. TCRdb's copy holds only in-frame clones and misses some; the assay was immunoSEQ multiplex PCR. This table has 65,000 to 70,000 clones, approximately 80% appearing once. The sample here was CD4+ or CD8+ T cells sorted from blood, taken in a trial of the OX40 agonist ivuxolimab. The receptor set was obtained from an adult with an advanced solid tumor such as melanoma, head and neck, liver or kidney cancer.

The chain employs TRBV6-6 and TRBJ2-3; D might be TRBD1 (6 bases). The CDR3 runs 15 residues. Trimming stripped 6 bases from V and 3 bases from J, with 16 bases between. The V gene's germline CDR1 is MNHNY and CDR2 SVGAGI (reference sequence). CDR3 in DNA: TGTGCCAGCAGGTTCGCAGGGGCTGGTACAGATACGCAGTATTTT. It specifies CASRFAGAGTDTQYF.

This clone turned up a few times. V is TRBV7-9 and J is TRBJ1-1, with 8 bases that match TRBD1. Germline lookup yields CDR1 SEHNR and CDR2 FQNEAQ (reference sequence). The CDR3 covers 14 residues. The V segment lost 6 bases and the J segment 0 bases; nucleotides outside the gene matches: 3. The CDR3 coding sequence is TGTGCCAGCAGACCGACAGGGGTGAACACTGAAGCTTTCTTT. Its translation: CASRPTGVNTEAFF. Using reference TRBV7-9 and TRBJ1-1 for the parts outside the CDR3, the full variable domain is DTGVSQNPRHKITKRGQNVTFRCDPISEHNRLYWYRQTLGQGPEFLTYFQNEAQLEKSRLLSDRFSAERPKGSFSTLEIQRTEQGDSAMYLCASRPTGVNTEAFFGQGTRLTVV.

V is TRBV7-2 and J is TRBJ2-7; D gene unclear. This CDR3 is built from 15 residues. V shed 1 base and J shed 2 bases, with 12 bases lying between them. Germline V CDR1 and CDR2: SGHTA, FQGNSA. In DNA, the CDR3 is TGTGCCAGCAGCTTAGTCAGCCAGGCAGCCTACGAGCAGTACTTC. It is translated as CASSLVSQAAYEQYF.

This clone was detected only once. The chain couples TRBV5-1 to TRBJ2-2, with 10 bases lining up with TRBD2. This CDR3 is built from 14 residues. V trimming: 7 bases; J trimming: 4 bases; junction bases outside the gene matches: 4. Germline V lookup: CDR1 SGHRS, CDR2 YFSETQ. This CDR3 reads CASQAGGFTGELFF. The CDR3 nucleotides read TGCGCCAGCCAAGCGGGAGGGTTCACCGGGGAGCTGTTTTTT.

J is TRBJ2-3 and V is TRBV2; D remains unclear. The V end lost 4 bases, the J end lost 3 bases, and 11 bases lay between the germline ends. Germline V gives CDR1 SNHLY, CDR2 FYNNEI. This CDR3 spans 14 amino acids. CDR3 bases: TGTGCCAGCAGTGCCCAGGACGAGACAGATACGCAGTATTTT. It specifies CASSAQDETDTQYF.

V gene TRBV27 combines with J gene TRBJ2-3; D call uncertain. Germline loops: CDR1 MNHEY, CDR2 SMNVEV (reference sequence). Deletions cut 3 bases from V and 6 bases from J, with 10 bases between. There are 13 residues in the CDR3. The CDR3 nucleotides read TGTGCCAGCAGTTTGAGGCAAGTGGATACGCAGTATTTT. This translates into CASSLRQVDTQYF.

This clone was detected once. The chain links TRBV5-1 to TRBJ2-7; the match to TRBD2 covers 14 bases. Germline V CDR1 and CDR2: SGHRS, YFSETQ. V shed 6 bases, J shed 0 bases, and the junction held 20 bases outside the gene matches. The CDR3 sequence is 21 residues long. The CDR3 region has the DNA TGCGCCAGCAAGGGTTTTAATTCAGGGACTAGCGGGAGATCACCCTCCTACGAGCAGTACTTC. Amino acids: CASKGFNSGTSGRSPSYEQYF. The full variable domain, rest sourced from reference TRBV5-1 and TRBJ2-7, is KAGVTQTPRYLIKTRGQQVTLSCSPISGHRSVSWYQQTPGQGLQFLFEYFSETQRNKGNFPGRFSGRQFSNSRSEMNVSTLELGDSALYLCASKGFNSGTSGRSPSYEQYFGPGTRLTVT.

Only one count was recorded for this clone. This chain connects TRBV29-1 to TRBJ2-1; TRBD2 is a possible D gene (5 bases). This CDR3 is built from 12 residues. V was cut by 7 bases and J by 3 bases, with 10 bases left in between. In germline, CDR1 is SQVTM, CDR2 ANQGSEA. The DNA of the CDR3 is TGCAGCGGACGACGGGACTACAATGAGCAGTTCTTC. This translates into CSGRRDYNEQFF.

The chain combines TRBV15 with TRBJ1-1; 7 bases map to TRBD1. V shed 3 bases and J 6 bases; nucleotides not matched to a gene: 10. Germline V gene sequence: CDR1 LNHNV, CDR2 YYDKDF (reference sequence). CDR3 length: 15 residues. The CDR3 here is CATSSRDSDASEAFF. The CDR3 bases are TGTGCCACCAGCAGCCGGGACAGCGACGCTTCTGAAGCTTTCTTT.

The chain has TRBV9 and TRBJ2-1; tentative D call: TRBD2 (5 bases). CDR3 length equals 15 residues. In germline, CDR1 is SGDLS, CDR2 YYNGEE. Trimming removed 0 bases from V and 6 bases from J, with 13 bases in between. CDR3 loop: CASSVVPDSANEQFF. CDR3 sequence (DNA): TGTGCCAGCAGCGTAGTCCCGGACTCAGCCAATGAGCAGTTCTTC.

The sample holds one count of this clone. The CDR3 does not end in the conserved phenylalanine or tryptophan, so this is likely a read error. V is TRBV6-5 and J is TRBJ1-6; TRBD1 matches at 8 bases. The junction had 7 bases not matched to a gene; V was cut back by 9 bases and J by 9 bases. The CDR3 spans 13 residues. The germline V gene has CDR1 MNHEY and CDR2 SVGAGI. Here the CDR3 DNA reads TGTGCCAGTCAGGGGGCGCAAGGTTCACCCCTCCACCTT. This codes for CASQGAQGSPLHL.

The V call is TRBV4-2, the J call TRBJ2-1, with 12 positions matching TRBD2. Germline loops: CDR1 LGHNA, CDR2 YNFKEQ. This CDR3 contains 19 residues. Trimming removed 0 bases from V and 3 bases from J; junction bases left unmatched: 9. The CDR3 sequence is CASSQDKLAGGLGYNEQFF. DNA of the CDR3: TGTGCCAGCAGCCAAGATAAGCTAGCGGGGGGGCTTGGCTACAATGAGCAGTTCTTC.

The V and J genes are TRBV4-1 and TRBJ2-2, with 8 bases identical to TRBD1. V lost 3 bases and J lost 7; bases outside the gene matches: 13. The CDR3 has 17 amino acids. Germline-derived CDR1 and CDR2 are MGHRA and YSYEKL. The CDR3 coding sequence is TGCGCCAGCAGCCATCCCCCGGGGCAGGGGGCGGGCGGGGAGCTGTTTTTT. It is translated as CASSHPPGQGAGGELFF.

The gene calls are TRBV18 and TRBJ2-2; 8 nucleotides line up with TRBD2. Per germline, CDR1 KGHSH and CDR2 LQKENI. This CDR3 is 16 amino acids long. Trimming took 0 bases from V and 6 from J; bases not matched to a gene: 6. The chain's CDR3 is CASSPPTGGLAGELFF. In DNA form, the CDR3 reads TGTGCCAGCTCACCACCGACGGGGGGGCTAGCCGGGGAGCTGTTTTTT.

This rearrangement joins TRBV18 to TRBJ2-7; 12 positions agree with TRBD2. CDR1 is KGHSH, CDR2 LQKENI, per germline. Trimming cost V 2 bases and J 3 bases; bases outside gene matches: 8. The CDR3 is 17 amino acids. The CDR3 nucleotides read TGTGCCAGCTCACCAATACTAGCGGGGGGCTCCCGCTACGAGCAGTACTTC. It codes for CASSPILAGGSRYEQYF. Drawing the rest from reference TRBV18 and TRBJ2-7, the complete variable domain is NAGVMQNPRHLVRRRGQEARLRCSPMKGHSHVYWYRQLPEEGLKFMVYLQKENIIDESGMPKERFSAEFPKEGPSILRIQQVVRGDSAAYFCASSPILAGGSRYEQYFGPGTRLTVT.

The V call is TRBV19, the J call TRBJ1-6; possibly TRBD1 for D (5 bases). The V gene's germline CDR1 is LNHDA and CDR2 SQIVND (reference sequence). The V end lost 3 bases, the J end lost 6 bases, and 9 bases lay between the germline ends. CDR3 length: 14 residues. In DNA, the CDR3 is TGTGCCAGTAGTATGCAGGGTCCTAATTCACCCCTCCACTTT. Translation gives CASSMQGPNSPLHF.

There are a few counts of this clone. The chain links TRBV28 to TRBJ2-5; 8 positions match TRBD2. The length of the CDR3 is 15 residues. Germline trimming cut 3 bases from V and 0 bases from J; bases unmatched to any gene: 3. CDR1 MDHEN and CDR2 SYDVKM come from the germline V gene. CDR3 loop: CASSFGGRNQETQYF. The CDR3 coding sequence is TGTGCCAGCAGTTTTGGCGGGAGGAACCAAGAGACCCAGTACTTC.

The gene calls are TRBV25-1 and TRBJ2-1; D unclear. Trimming removed 4 bases from V and 4 bases from J, with 14 bases in between. Germline assignment: CDR1 MGHDK and CDR2 SYGVNS. The CDR3 runs 15 residues. In DNA, the CDR3 is TGTGCCAGCAGTGGGTCCCGCGGTGTGTACAATGAGCAGTTCTTC. Translated, it gives CASSGSRGVYNEQFF.

The chain joins TRBV30 to TRBJ2-1, with D perhaps matching TRBD2 (6 bases). Trimming left V 1 base short and J 9 bases short, with 28 bases between. The CDR3 extends over 18 amino acids. Germline V gene sequence: CDR1 GTSNPN, CDR2 SVGIG (reference sequence). CDR3 residues: CAWSDGGLRGADVAEQFF. The CDR3 bases are TGTGCCTGGAGTGATGGAGGGTTGCGGGGAGCGGATGTTGCTGAGCAGTTCTTC.

This rearrangement joins TRBV19 to TRBJ2-7; 8 positions agree with TRBD1. Germline V gene data show CDR1 as LNHDA and CDR2 as SQIVND (reference sequence). The CDR3 is 14 amino acids. The J segment lost 7 bases and the V segment lost 3 bases, leaving 8 bases of the junction unmatched. The CDR3 sequence is CASSIRQGASEQYF. For the CDR3, the DNA is TGTGCCAGTAGTATCAGGCAGGGGGCGAGTGAGCAGTACTTC.

The chain combines TRBV5-1 with TRBJ2-3, with D perhaps TRBD1 or TRBD2 (5 bases each). Trimming stripped 7 bases from V and 4 bases from J, with 22 bases between. CDR1 and CDR2 from the germline V gene are SGHRS and YFSETQ. The CDR3 consists of 16 residues. The CDR3 spells CASCSGTGAWADTQYF. In nucleotides, the CDR3 is TGCGCCAGCTGCTCCGGGACCGGGGCTTGGGCAGATACGCAGTATTTT.

Of note for this clone: Relative to the germline gene, one junction end is altered; a read error may explain this. The chain recombines TRBV29-1 with TRBJ2-3; possibly TRBD1 for D (6 bases). The V gene's germline CDR1 is SQVTM and CDR2 ANQGSEA. The CDR3 covers 13 residues. CDR3 sequence: CSVEGGSTDTQYF. The CDR3 DNA is TGCAGCGTGGAAGGGGGATCGACAGATACGCAGTATTTT.

The chain employs TRBV5-1 and TRBJ2-5, with 7 nucleotides matching TRBD1. The CDR3 covers 14 residues. Trimming took 4 bases from V and 3 from J; bases not matched to a gene: 6. The germline V gene encodes CDR1 SGHRS and CDR2 YFSETQ. The CDR3 nucleotides are TGCGCCAGCAGCCCCGGGGACAGAAAAGAGACCCAGTACTTC. Its protein product is CASSPGDRKETQYF.

J is TRBJ2-6 and V is TRBV28; D unclear. Per germline, CDR1 MDHEN and CDR2 SYDVKM. Between the trimmed V and J ends, which lost 6 bases and 2 bases, there was a span of 11 bases. The CDR3 is 15 residues long. The CDR3, as DNA: TGTGCCAGCAGGTCCCCTTCTACTGGGGCCAACGTCCTGACTTTC. The encoded protein is CASRSPSTGANVLTF.

V and J are TRBV5-8 and TRBJ2-3, with 7 positions matching TRBD2. The CDR3 totals 13 residues. V dropped 7 bases and J dropped 2; count of bases not matched to a gene: 4. The germline V gene has CDR1 SGHTS and CDR2 YDEGEE. For the CDR3, the DNA is TGTGCCAGCGTGCGGGGGTACACAGATACGCAGTATTTT. Translating gives CASVRGYTDTQYF. The full variable domain, completed using reference TRBV5-8 and TRBJ2-3, is EAGVTQSPTHLIKTRGQQATLRCSPISGHTSVYWYQQALGLGLQFLLWYDEGEERNRGNFPPRFSGRQFPNYSSELNVNALELEDSALYLCASVRGYTDTQYFGPGTRLTVL.

Written as DNA, the CDR3 is TGTGCCAGCAGCTTAGGCGGGAGGTCCTACAATGAGCAGTTCTTC. Amino acid sequence: CASSLGGRSYNEQFF. The chain employs TRBV11-3 and TRBJ2-1, with 8 bases that match TRBD2. Germline values: CDR1 SGHNT, CDR2 YENEEA. The CDR3 is made up of 15 amino acids. V trimming: 1 base; J trimming: 1 base; junction bases outside the gene matches: 0.

V is TRBV29-1 and J is TRBJ2-1, with a weak D call TRBD2 (5 bases). Germline V CDR1 and CDR2: SQVTM, ANQGSEA. Trimming removed 8 bases from V and 7 bases from J, with 18 bases in between. The CDR3 length is 13 residues. CDR3: CSTRGDPQNEQFF. The CDR3 DNA follows: TGCAGCACTCGGGGAGACCCCCAAAATGAGCAGTTCTTC.

This chain joins TRBV28 and TRBJ2-1; the D is unclear. The CDR3 extends over 15 amino acids. Deletions cut 5 bases from V and 5 bases from J, with 16 bases between. CDR1 is MDHEN and CDR2 is SYDVKM in the germline V gene. Here the CDR3 reads CASSATAGRHNEQFF. The CDR3 nucleotides read TGTGCCAGCAGTGCGACCGCAGGCAGACACAATGAGCAGTTCTTC.

In this sample, this clone turned up once. CDR3: CASSTRGRGRSTDTQYF. The DNA for the CDR3 is TGTGCCAGCAGCACACGGGGCAGGGGGCGTAGCACAGATACGCAGTATTTT. The rearrangement joins TRBV5-6 to TRBJ2-3; 8 bases are shared with TRBD1. J was trimmed by 0 bases and V by 4 bases; bases with no gene match: 10. The CDR3 spans 17 residues. CDR1 SGHDT and CDR2 YYEEEE come from the germline V gene.

The chain joins TRBV5-4 to TRBJ2-1, with D maybe TRBD2 (6 bases). CDR1 and CDR2 from the germline V gene are SGHNT and YYREEE (reference sequence). With 0 bases removed from V and 10 bases from J, the gap between germline ends came to 14 bases. The CDR3 loop spans 14 amino acids. The CDR3 here is CASSLAGGTREQFF. CDR3 DNA: TGTGCCAGCAGCTTGGCTGGCGGGACGCGGGAGCAGTTCTTC.

The V gene is TRBV7-9, the J gene TRBJ2-5, with 14 bases fitting TRBD2. This CDR3 has 16 amino acids. V lost 5 bases to trimming and J lost 5 bases; unmatched junction nucleotides: 7. The V gene's germline CDR1 is SEHNR and CDR2 FQNEAQ (reference sequence). This CDR3 reads CASSATSGGAWETQYF. CDR3 bases: TGTGCCAGCAGCGCGACTAGCGGGGGGGCCTGGGAGACCCAGTACTTC.

V and J are TRBV6-5 and TRBJ1-1, with 8 nucleotides matching TRBD1. Germline V gene sequence: CDR1 MNHEY, CDR2 SVGAGI. V was clipped by 6 bases and J by 4 bases; unmatched bases: 10. The CDR3 loop spans 15 amino acids. The CDR3 here is CASRTSPQGGTEAFF. CDR3 sequence (DNA): TGTGCCAGCAGAACTAGCCCACAGGGGGGCACTGAAGCTTTCTTT.